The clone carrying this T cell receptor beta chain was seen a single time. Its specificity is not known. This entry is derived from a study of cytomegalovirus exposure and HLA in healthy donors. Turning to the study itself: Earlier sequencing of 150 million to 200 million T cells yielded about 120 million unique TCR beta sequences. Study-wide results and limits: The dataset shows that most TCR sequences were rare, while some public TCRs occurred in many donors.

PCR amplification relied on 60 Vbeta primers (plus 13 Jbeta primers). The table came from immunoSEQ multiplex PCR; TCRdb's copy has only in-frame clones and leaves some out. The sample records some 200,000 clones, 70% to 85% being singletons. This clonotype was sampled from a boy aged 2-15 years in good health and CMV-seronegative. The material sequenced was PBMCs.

In DNA form, the CDR3 reads TGTGCCAGCAGTCCGACCCCGCGGGCCAAAAACATTCAGTACTTC. Translating gives CASSPTPRAKNIQYF. V is TRBV6-5 and J is TRBJ2-4; D gene unclear. With 5 bases removed from V and 1 base from J, the gap between germline ends came to 12 bases. The CDR3 is 15 amino acids. CDR1 and CDR2 (germline): MNHEY, SVGAGI.